This is a list of T cell receptor beta chains from one sample in a study of blood T cell repertoires in COVID-19. Only in-frame clones appear in the TCRdb table, and some are missing; sequencing was by immunoSEQ multiplex PCR. The repertoire holds 250,000 to 350,000 clones, with around nine tenths as singletons. The sample comprised peripheral blood. These TCRs come from a woman aged 60-75 years with acute or convalescent COVID-19. The CDR3 runs from the conserved cysteine through the conserved F or W. Fields, in order: D gene, clone size, J gene, V gene, CDR3 DNA, CDR3 protein. D genes are given only for firm matches. For some rows the clone size is stated as once, few or many, or as a class when expanded; others skip it.

>TRBD1|.|TRBJ1-2|TRBV12-3/TRBV12-4
TGTGCCAGCAGTTCAACAGGGGGGTATGGCTACACCTTC
CASSSTGGYGYTF
>.|.|TRBJ1-3|TRBV7-9
TGTGCCAGCAGCTCCGGACAAGAGAGATTCACAGGAAACACCATATATTTT
CASSSGQERFTGNTIYF
>.|once|TRBJ2-3|TRBV7-6
TGTGCCAGCAGCCCGAAGGCGGGGGCCGGCACAGATACGCAGTATTTT
CASSPKAGAGTDTQYF
>TRBD1|.|TRBJ2-1|TRBV9
TGTGCCAGCAGCGCTTCTGGGTCTACAGGGGGGAACAATGAGCAGTTCTTC
CASSASGSTGGNNEQFF
>.|.|TRBJ2-3|TRBV21-1
TGTGCCCCAAAAAAAGGGTTACTAGCGGGGGCTAAAACAGATACGCAGTATTTT
CAPKKGLLAGAKTDTQYF
>.|.|TRBJ1-2|TRBV7-2
TGTGCCAGCAGCTTAGAGGCAGGCTATGGCTACACCTTC
CASSLEAGYGYTF
>TRBD2|.|TRBJ2-2|TRBV3-1/TRBV3-2
TGTGCCAGCAGCCCGGGACTAGAAGGGGAGCTGTTTTTT
CASSPGLEGELFF
>TRBD1|once|TRBJ1-4|TRBV10-1
TGCGCCAGCAGCTTACAGGGGAGGTCAACTAATGAAAAACTGTTTTTT
CASSLQGRSTNEKLFF
>TRBD1|.|TRBJ2-3|TRBV18
TGTGCCAGCTCACTGGGACAGGGAACAGATACGCAGTATTTT
CASSLGQGTDTQYF
>.|.|TRBJ1-2|TRBV2
TGTGCCAGCAGTGAAAAGGCAGGGGTCCATGGCTACACCTTC
CASSEKAGVHGYTF
>TRBD1|.|TRBJ2-7|TRBV28
TGTGCCAGCAGTTTACGGACAGGGGCCCGGGACGAGCAGTACTTC
CASSLRTGARDEQYF
>.|.|TRBJ1-5|TRBV19
TGTGCCAGTAGTATAATTGGGCAGGGTTTAGTTAGCAATCAGCCCCAGCATTTT
CASSIIGQGLVSNQPQHF
>TRBD1|few|TRBJ1-2|TRBV28
TGTGCCAGCAGAAGTCCGGGACAGGGCGGCTATGGCTACACCTTC
CASRSPGQGGYGYTF
>.|.|TRBJ2-5|TRBV5-1
TGCGCCAGCACCGAAGGACAGCCGCAAGAGACCCAGTACTTC
CASTEGQPQETQYF
>TRBD1|.|TRBJ1-2|TRBV19
TGTGCCAGTAGTATAGTAAAAGGGACAGGTTACGGCTACACCTTC
CASSIVKGTGYGYTF
>TRBD1|.|TRBJ1-1|TRBV6-5
TGTGCCAGCAGTTACTCAGGGACAGGAGGCACTGAAGCTTTCTTT
CASSYSGTGGTEAFF
>.|.|TRBJ2-2|TRBV7-9
TGTGCCAGCAGCTTAGGAGGGACTTTGAACACCGGGGAGCTGTTTTTT
CASSLGGTLNTGELFF
>.|.|TRBJ1-6|TRBV14
TGTGCCAGCAGCCAAAGAGACAGTTATAATTCACCCCTCCACTTT
CASSQRDSYNSPLHF
>TRBD1|.|TRBJ1-3|TRBV9
TGTGCCAGCAGCGCTAGCGGGGACAGGAGTCGGAACACCATATATTTT
CASSASGDRSRNTIYF
>.|.|TRBJ2-4|TRBV7-2
TGTGCCAGCAGCATTCCGCTCGGCGGGACCGCAAACATTCAGTACTTC
CASSIPLGGTANIQYF
>TRBD2|.|TRBJ2-3|TRBV19
TGTGCCAGTAGTATACTAGCGGGGGAGACAGATACGCAGTATTTT
CASSILAGETDTQYF
>TRBD2|.|TRBJ2-2|TRBV9
TGTGCCAGCAGCGTGGGGACTAGCGTGGAAGGTACCGGGGAGCTGTTTTTT
CASSVGTSVEGTGELFF
>TRBD1|.|TRBJ1-1|TRBV13
TGTGCCAGCAGCACTTATCCGGGACAGGGGGCGCGGGGCACTGAAGCTTTCTTT
CASSTYPGQGARGTEAFF
>.|once|TRBJ1-1|TRBV3-1/TRBV3-2
TGTGCCAGCAGCCAACAGGGGTTGTCGGCTGAAGCTTTCTTT
CASSQQGLSAEAFF
>.|.|TRBJ1-4|TRBV2
TGTGCCAGCAGTGAAGGGAGAAACGGGAAACTGTTTTTT
CASSEGRNGKLFF
>.|.|TRBJ1-6|TRBV7-9
TGTGCCAGCAGCTTATTATCTTCACCCCTCCACTTT
CASSLLSSPLHF
>TRBD1|.|TRBJ1-5|TRBV7-9
TGTGCCAGCAGCGAGGGACAGCGCAATCAGCCCCAGCATTTT
CASSEGQRNQPQHF
>TRBD2|.|TRBJ2-1|TRBV6-4
TGTGCCAGCAGTGCGACTAGCGGGAGCAGGAGTGAGCAGTTCTTC
CASSATSGSRSEQFF
>.|.|TRBJ2-1|TRBV9
TGTGCCAGCAGCTTTACCACCAGGGCCAGCTCCTACAATGAGCAGTTCTTC
CASSFTTRASSYNEQFF
>.|.|TRBJ2-7|TRBV7-3
TGTGCCAGCAGCTTCCCCGGGGCCTACGAGCAGTACTTC
CASSFPGAYEQYF
>.|.|TRBJ1-6|TRBV5-1
TGCGCCAGCAGCCACAGGGAACGCTCACCCCTCCACTTT
CASSHRERSPLHF
>.|once|TRBJ2-7|TRBV3-1/TRBV3-2
TGTGCCAGCAGCCACGCCGGCAGGGGTGCCTACGAGCAGTACTTC
CASSHAGRGAYEQYF
>TRBD2|.|TRBJ2-5|TRBV11-2
TGTGCCAGCAGCTTAGGGCGAGCGGGGGGGACCTACCAAGAGACCCAGTACTTC
CASSLGRAGGTYQETQYF
>.|once|TRBJ2-7|TRBV27
TGTGCCAGCAGATTTAAGACAGGTCCCTCCTACGAGCAGTACTTC
CASRFKTGPSYEQYF
>.|.|TRBJ2-6|TRBV9
TGTGCCAGCAGCGCCACAGGGGGAGGGACTGGGGCCAACGTCCTGACTTTC
CASSATGGGTGANVLTF
>TRBD2|few|TRBJ2-1|TRBV18
TGTGCCAGCTCACCTGCTAGCGGGGCGAGGAATGAGCAGTTCTTC
CASSPASGARNEQFF
>TRBD1|.|TRBJ2-7|TRBV27
TGTGCCAGCAGCTGGACAGGGCCGACCTACGAGCAGTACTTC
CASSWTGPTYEQYF
>TRBD1|.|TRBJ1-5|TRBV3-1/TRBV3-2
TGTGCCAGCAGCCAAGACTTCCACAGGGGGCCCACCTCGGGGCAGCCCCAGCATTTT
CASSQDFHRGPTSGQPQHF